The clone carrying this T cell receptor (beta chain) was observed a few times. The sample belongs to a study of T-cell reconstitution after alpha-beta-depleted transplantation in children. CDR3 length: 16 residues. V lost 0 bases and J lost 6; bases outside the gene matches: 6. This sample's TCRbeta library carried unique molecular identifier barcodes. TCRdb processed the PCR reads anew with MiXCR; each CDR3 protein has one entry. The sample contains 450,000 to 600,000 distinct CDR3 sequences, about 11% of which appear only once. This sequence originates from a child aged 2-15 years with inherited bone marrow failure, due to receive a stem cell transplant. This sequence joins TRBV12-3 or TRBV12-4 and TRBJ1-5; 9 nucleotides line up with TRBD1. The sequencing here drew on PBMCs, taken before TCRalphabeta/CD19-depleted stem cell transplant. CDR3 region: CASSLAGTGSGQPQHF. As DNA, the CDR3 is TGTGCCAGCAGTTTAGCCGGGACAGGGTCTGGTCAGCCCCAGCATTTT.